The 8 T cell receptor beta chains presented below share a single source sample, sequenced in a study of identical twins. TCRdb called the 5' RACE reads again in MiXCR, with one record for every CDR3 protein. The sample holds around 500,000 distinct CDR3 sequences, 14% seen once. This sample was shared with a second study, whose subject was yellow fever vaccine responses in identical twins.

The sequencing input was CD4+ T cells sorted from blood. Source of these receptors: a woman under 30 in good health.

The rearrangement uses TRBV9 and TRBJ2-1, with 7 bases matching TRBD2. V dropped 0 bases and J dropped 4; count of bases not matched to a gene: 4. The CDR3 covers 15 residues. Germline CDR1 and CDR2: SGDLS and YYNGEE. The chain's CDR3 is CASSVVPGGYNEQFF. The CDR3 nucleotides are TGTGCCAGCAGCGTAGTTCCGGGAGGTTACAATGAGCAGTTCTTC. The variable domain in full, completed from reference TRBV9 and TRBJ2-1, reads DSGVTQTPKHLITATGQRVTLRCSPRSGDLSVYWYQQSLDQGLQFLIQYYNGEERAKGNILERFSAQQFPDLHSELNLSSLELGDSALYFCASSVVPGGYNEQFFGPGTRLTVL.

V gene TRBV7-2 combines with J gene TRBJ2-3; 8 nucleotides align to TRBD1. V shed 0 bases, J shed 0 bases, and the junction held 5 bases outside the gene matches. The V gene's germline CDR1 is SGHTA and CDR2 FQGNSA. The CDR3 is 17 residues long. CDR3 in DNA: TGTGCCAGCAGCTTAGCGTTTGGGACAGGCAGCACAGATACGCAGTATTTT. Its protein product is CASSLAFGTGSTDTQYF.

The rearrangement joins TRBV2 to TRBJ1-5; D might be TRBD1 (5 bases). Trimming took off 7 bases at V and 4 bases at J, with 11 bases between the two ends. This CDR3 contains 13 residues. Per the germline V gene, CDR1 is SNHLY and CDR2 is FYNNEI. CDR3 sequence (DNA): TGTGCCAGCAAAGGGGACGGAAATCAGCCCCAGCATTTT. Protein product: CASKGDGNQPQHF.

The chain has TRBV15 and TRBJ2-5; 14 nucleotides agree with TRBD2. V lost 4 bases and J lost 6; bases outside the gene matches: 4. The CDR3 consists of 15 residues. The germline V gene has CDR1 LNHNV and CDR2 YYDKDF (reference sequence). CDR3 sequence (DNA): TGTGCCACCAGCACTGGGACTAGCGGGAGAAAGACCCAGTACTTC. Protein sequence: CATSTGTSGRKTQYF.

This clonotype was counted only a few times. CDR3 in DNA: TGTGCCAGCAGCCCGACCCCGGAGCAGTTCTTC. Its translation: CASSPTPEQFF. V and J are TRBV7-9 and TRBJ2-1; D call uncertain. CDR1 and CDR2 (germline): SEHNR, FQNEAQ (reference sequence). V was pared by 5 bases and J by 10 bases, with 9 bases between. The CDR3 has 11 residues.

This clonotype occurred a few times. This sequence joins TRBV10-3 and TRBJ1-2; no reliable D call. V shed 0 bases and J shed 6 bases, with 8 bases lying between them. CDR1 ENHRY and CDR2 SYGVKD come from the germline V gene. The CDR3 totals 13 residues. The DNA for the CDR3 is TGTGCCATCAGTGAGTCGCAAGGGAATGGCTACACCTTC. Protein product: CAISESQGNGYTF.

This clonotype was seen only a few times. The gene calls are TRBV4-3 and TRBJ2-2, with D tentatively TRBD1 (5 bases). Trimming cost V 0 bases and J 0 bases, with 14 bases left between them. CDR3 size: 18 residues. CDR1 LGHNA and CDR2 YSLEER come from the germline V gene. The CDR3 DNA is TGCGCCAGCAGCCAAGATCCGGTGACAGCCTCGAACACCGGGGAGCTGTTTTTT. The encoded protein is CASSQDPVTASNTGELFF.

Of note for this clonotype: One end of the junction does not line up with germline, which may come from a read error. The chain carries TRBV6-2 or TRBV6-3 and TRBJ2-2; 8 nucleotides agree with TRBD2. The germline gives CDR1 MNHEY, CDR2 SVGEGT. This CDR3 contains 16 residues. The CDR3 bases are TGTGCTAGCAGAATCCATAGCGGGACGAACACCGGGGAGCTGTTTTTT. This translates into CASRIHSGTNTGELFF.